This TCR beta chain stems from a study of blood T cell repertoires in COVID-19. About the study: The United States, Italy and Spain provided the acute and convalescent COVID-19 samples.

In the original workflow: Nucleated cell number was recorded as an estimate derived from reference gene primer amplification. Sequencing was performed with immunoSEQ multiplex PCR; in TCRdb, only in-frame clones are kept and a portion is missing. The DNA was the basis for D and trimming; V, J and clone size are from that table. In the table there are tens of thousands of clones, 88% of which are singletons. Sequencing was carried out using peripheral blood. This receptor was obtained from a human donor in a cohort sampled during active COVID-19.

In nucleotides, the CDR3 is TGTGCCAGCTCCCGGAACAGGGGGGAGAACACTGAAGCTTTCTTT. Protein: CASSRNRGENTEAFF. This chain connects TRBV18 to TRBJ1-1; the match to TRBD1 covers 8 bases. This CDR3 contains 15 residues. With 6 bases clipped from V and 1 base from J, the junction kept 7 bases outside the gene matches. Per germline, CDR1 KGHSH and CDR2 LQKENI.